This T cell receptor beta chain emerged from a study of follicular helper T cells after annual influenza vaccination (dated by TCRdb to 2016 to 2017). At the level of the whole study: Blood was collected on days 0, 7 and 28 after each seasonal influenza vaccination. Multi-year samples were available from six subjects, with four subjects covering two vaccination seasons and two subjects covering three seasons. One week after vaccination, a second recruited cohort of more than nine subjects (Table S1) displayed a similar ICOS+CD38+ cTfh response. The 2013-2014 samples were cryopreserved, while the 2015 samples were processed right after collection. To study recall of cTfh clones, some subjects were followed through successive annual vaccinations in the 2013-2014, 2014-2015 and 2015-2016 seasons.

Comment on this clone: Which antigen it targets is not known. No qualities accompany the bases; no much larger clone lies one base away.

Library construction relied on the immunoSEQ multiplex PCR assay. Adaptive Biotechnologies carried out TCRB amplification, library preparation, sequencing and preliminary bioinformatics at Survey level resolution. Per the authors' processing: Clonality was calculated in R as 1 minus normalized Shannon entropy, and the Gini index was calculated with the R package ineq. The overlap score was defined as the summed counts of shared sequences divided by the total counts of all sequences in both compared samples. Fisher's exact test, with an assumed theoretical repertoire of 10^7 TCRB sequences, was used to assess the significance of shared clonotypes. In its TCRdb copy, this immuneACCESS table keeps in-frame sequences only and misses some clones. Where compared with another copy, unresolved V genes explain less than half of these, and the others have no known cause. V and J calls and clone size are copied from that table; D and trimming were computed from the DNA. In this sample the table shows 10,000 or so clones, less than 85% of which occur a single time. The ten largest clones add up to approximately 1% of the sample.

Adults were given seasonal inactivated influenza vaccine (Fluvarix), and sorted blood CD4 subsets were followed by TCRB sequencing before and after vaccination. To be eligible, subjects had to be community-dwelling and could not have received an influenza vaccine during the previous 6 months. Subjects were excluded for influenza vaccine contraindications, substance abuse, HIV/AIDS, active malignancy, immunomodulatory medication, or active illness such as respiratory infection. At each time point, about 35 to 110 mL of blood was collected. Either Ficoll-Paque PLUS or SepMate separation was used to isolate PBMC. As a comparison non-Tfh subset, CXCR5- memory CD4 T cells were sorted. Cell subsets were sorted from PBMC on a BD FACS Aria before DNA extraction. The CDR3, from cysteine to phenylalanine, totals 16 residues. The CDR3 DNA has 48 bases and is translated from base 1. In the germline V gene (reference sequence), CDR1 corresponds to SGHNT and CDR2 to YYREEE. V lost 4 bases and J lost 2 bases, and the count of bases not matched to a germline gene is 8.

Overall results and qualifications from the work: Successive annual vaccinations recalled a recurring oligoclonal ICOS+CD38+ cTfh response that included tetramer and AIM influenza-specific clonotypes. When influenza clone enrichment was assessed, the possibility that the much larger non-cTfh compartments were undersampled could not be excluded. Because only about 9.5-22% of the analyzed cells gave productive TCRB sequences, there was no way to sample rare clonotypes. Day 7 ICOS+CD38+ clones were most often found later in ICOS-CD38- cTfh, suggesting that subset may serve as a memory reservoir. ICOS+CD38+ cTfh clonality correlated with the frequency of that population, and its change correlated with the change in circulating plasmablast frequency.

The specimen was CXCR5- memory CD4+ T cells sorted from blood, collected 6 weeks after influenza vaccination. The cell subset or site label for this specimen denotes: CXCR5- memory CD4 T cells. This chain is built from TRBV5-4 and TRBJ2-5; 10 nucleotides in the junction match TRBD2. This sequence originates from an adult who received the influenza vaccine. The CDR3 in this case is CASSDYSGGSQETQYF. The nucleotide sequence reads as follows: TGTGCCAGCAGCGACTATAGCGGGGGGTCACAAGAGACCCAGTACTTC. The variable domain in full, with residues beyond the CDR3 obtained from the reference TRBV5-4 and TRBJ2-5 genes, is ETGVTQSPTHLIKTRGQQVTLRCSSQSGHNTVSWYQQALGQGPQFIFQYYREEENGRGNFPPRFSGLQFPNYSSELNVNALELDDSALYLCASSDYSGGSQETQYFGPGTRLLVL.